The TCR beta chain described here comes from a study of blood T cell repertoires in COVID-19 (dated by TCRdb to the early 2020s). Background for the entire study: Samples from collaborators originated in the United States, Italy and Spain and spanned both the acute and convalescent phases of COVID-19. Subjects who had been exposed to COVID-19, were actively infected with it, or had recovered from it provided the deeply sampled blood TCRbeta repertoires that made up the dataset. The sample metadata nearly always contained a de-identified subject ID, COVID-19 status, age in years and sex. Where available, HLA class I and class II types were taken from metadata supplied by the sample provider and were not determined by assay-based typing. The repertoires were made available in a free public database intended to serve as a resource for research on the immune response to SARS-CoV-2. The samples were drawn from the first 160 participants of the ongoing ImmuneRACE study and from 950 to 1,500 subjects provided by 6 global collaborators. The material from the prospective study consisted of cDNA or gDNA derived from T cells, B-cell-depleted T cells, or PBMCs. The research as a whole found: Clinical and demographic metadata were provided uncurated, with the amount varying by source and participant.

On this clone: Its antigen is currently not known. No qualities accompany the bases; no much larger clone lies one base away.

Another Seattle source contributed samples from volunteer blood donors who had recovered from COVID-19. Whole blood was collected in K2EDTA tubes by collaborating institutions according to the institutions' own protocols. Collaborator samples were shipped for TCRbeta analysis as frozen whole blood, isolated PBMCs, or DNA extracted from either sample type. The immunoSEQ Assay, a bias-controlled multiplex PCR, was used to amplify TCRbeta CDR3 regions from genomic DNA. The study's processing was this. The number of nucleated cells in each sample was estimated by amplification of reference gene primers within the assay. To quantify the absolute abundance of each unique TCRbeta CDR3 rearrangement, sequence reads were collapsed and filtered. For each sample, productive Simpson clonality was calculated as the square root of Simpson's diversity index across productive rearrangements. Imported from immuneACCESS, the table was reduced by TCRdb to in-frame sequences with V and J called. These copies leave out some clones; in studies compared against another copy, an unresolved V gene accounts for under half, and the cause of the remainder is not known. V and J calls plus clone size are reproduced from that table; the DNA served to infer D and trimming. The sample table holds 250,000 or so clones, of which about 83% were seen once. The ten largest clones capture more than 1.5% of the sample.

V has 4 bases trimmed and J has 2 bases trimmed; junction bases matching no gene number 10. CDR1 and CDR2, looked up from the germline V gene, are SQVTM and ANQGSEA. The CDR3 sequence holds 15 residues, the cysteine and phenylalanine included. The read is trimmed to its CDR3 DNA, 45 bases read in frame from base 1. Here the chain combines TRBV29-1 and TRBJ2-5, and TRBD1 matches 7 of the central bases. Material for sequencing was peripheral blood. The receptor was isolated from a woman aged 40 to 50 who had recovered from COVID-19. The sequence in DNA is TGCAGCGTTGGGACACTCGGGACAGCACAAGAGACCCAGTACTTC. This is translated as CSVGTLGTAQETQYF.